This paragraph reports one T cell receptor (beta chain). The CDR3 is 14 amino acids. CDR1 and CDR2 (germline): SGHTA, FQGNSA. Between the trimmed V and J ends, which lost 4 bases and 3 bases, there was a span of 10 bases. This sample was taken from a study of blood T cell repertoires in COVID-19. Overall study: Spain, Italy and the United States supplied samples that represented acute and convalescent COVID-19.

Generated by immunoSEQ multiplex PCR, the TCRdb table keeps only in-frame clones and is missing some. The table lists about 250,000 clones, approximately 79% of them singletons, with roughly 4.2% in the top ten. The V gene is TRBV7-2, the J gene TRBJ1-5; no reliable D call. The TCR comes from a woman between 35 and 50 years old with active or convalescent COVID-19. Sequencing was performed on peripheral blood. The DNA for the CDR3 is TGTGCCAGCAGCTCCGGCGGCCTCAATCAGCCCCAGCATTTT. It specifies CASSSGGLNQPQHF.